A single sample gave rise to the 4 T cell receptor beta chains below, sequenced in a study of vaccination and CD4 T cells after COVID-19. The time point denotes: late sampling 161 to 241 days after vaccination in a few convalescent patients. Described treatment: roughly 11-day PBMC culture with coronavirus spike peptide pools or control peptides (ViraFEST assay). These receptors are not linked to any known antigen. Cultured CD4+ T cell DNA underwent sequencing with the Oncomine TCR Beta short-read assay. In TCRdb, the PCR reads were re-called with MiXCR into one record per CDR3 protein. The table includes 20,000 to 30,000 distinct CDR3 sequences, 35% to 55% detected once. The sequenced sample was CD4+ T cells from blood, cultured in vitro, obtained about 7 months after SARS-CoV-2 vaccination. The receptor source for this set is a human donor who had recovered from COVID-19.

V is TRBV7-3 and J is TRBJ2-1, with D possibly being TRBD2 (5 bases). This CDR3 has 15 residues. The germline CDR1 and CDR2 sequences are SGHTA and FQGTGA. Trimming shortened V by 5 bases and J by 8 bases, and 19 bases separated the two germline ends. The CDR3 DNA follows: TGTGCCAGCAGCCCCGGGATCCCTACATCGGATGAGCAGTTCTTC. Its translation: CASSPGIPTSDEQFF.

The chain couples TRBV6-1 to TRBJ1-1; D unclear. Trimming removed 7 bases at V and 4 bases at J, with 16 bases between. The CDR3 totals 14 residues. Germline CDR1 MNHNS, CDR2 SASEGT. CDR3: CASTPGRRPTEAFF. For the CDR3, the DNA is TGTGCCAGCACCCCGGGGAGGCGCCCCACTGAAGCTTTCTTT.

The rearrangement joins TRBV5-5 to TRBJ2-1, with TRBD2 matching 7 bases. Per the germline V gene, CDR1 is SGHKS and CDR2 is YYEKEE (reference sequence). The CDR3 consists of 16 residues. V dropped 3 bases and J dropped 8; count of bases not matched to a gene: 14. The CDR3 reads CASSSLAGDGGYEQFF. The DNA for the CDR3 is TGTGCCAGCAGCTCCTTGGCGGGAGACGGCGGCTATGAGCAGTTCTTC. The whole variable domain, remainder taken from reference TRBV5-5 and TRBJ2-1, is DAGVTQSPTHLIKTRGQQVTLRCSPISGHKSVSWYQQVLGQGPQFIFQYYEKEERGRGNFPDRFSARQFPNYSSELNVNALLLGDSALYLCASSSLAGDGGYEQFFGPGTRLTVL.

Here the CDR3 DNA reads TGCAGCATTCCAGGGTCTGGGGCCAACGTCCTGACTTTC. Protein product: CSIPGSGANVLTF. V gene TRBV29-1 combines with J gene TRBJ2-6; TRBD1 is a possible D gene (5 bases). Germline V gives CDR1 SQVTM, CDR2 ANQGSEA. The CDR3 is 13 amino acids. Trimming removed 8 bases from V and 1 base from J, with 9 bases in between. The full variable domain, completed using reference TRBV29-1 and TRBJ2-6, is SAVISQKPSRDICQRGTSLTIQCQVDSQVTMMFWYRQQPGQSLTLIATANQGSEATYESGFVIDKFPISRPNLTFSTLTVSNMSPEDSSIYLCSIPGSGANVLTFGAGSRLTVL.